This TCR beta chain came from a study of shared clonotypes between healthy human individuals (dated by TCRdb to 2018 to 2021). With respect to the entire study: Two women and three men aged 18 to 49 years were included in the cohort. For each donor, three plates each were used for CD4 naive and CD4 memory, two plates were used for CD8 naive, and one plate was used for CD8 memory. To estimate repertoire size and how much clonotype sharing occurs between individuals, the study deeply sequenced the blood TCR repertoires of a handful of healthy adults. To increase sequencing depth and limit assay-specific biases, different laboratories used diverse techniques to prepare libraries and sequence TCR repertoires. Per donor, leukapheresis produced somewhere between about 0.85 and 8.9 billion PBMCs.

Comment on this clone: The antigen it binds to is not known. Nothing much larger sits one base from this clone, and base qualities are not available.

General conclusions and limits of the study: Because the study included only a small number of donors, the genetic and exposure-history diversity represented was limited. Clonotypes shared by all four sorted-subset donors showed higher generation probabilities than non-shared clonotypes. When four donors were compared, the shared fraction of clonotypes was about 5.2% for naive CD4, about 4% for naive CD8, more than 2% for memory CD4, and under 0.5% for memory CD8. Larger estimated clonotype richness was generally found for naive subsets than for memory subsets. Rarefaction of sorted-subset datasets indicated incomplete sequencing despite the large sequencing depth. Pairwise subsampling indicated that sequencing depth was expected to affect the degree of clonotype sharing among donors. Only blood was sampled, and tissue TCR repertoires likely differ from those in blood.

The donors were healthy, HIV-negative adults who had no recently reported acute infections or vaccinations. All donors were Caucasian adults living in Nashville, Tennessee, USA. CD4+ T cells were enriched through magnetic negative selection, after which naive cells were positively selected on CD45RA and the remaining negative fraction served as the memory subset. Blood was collected by leukapheresis, and PBMCs were isolated by Ficoll-Histopaque density gradient centrifugation and then cryopreserved in liquid nitrogen vapor phase. Analytical flow cytometry was used to check the purity and quantity of every magnetically sorted T cell population. Each sorted fraction had its genomic DNA isolated and then quantified by UV absorbance on a Nanodrop 2000c. Using the deep immunoSEQ assay, TCR CDR3 regions were amplified from genomic DNA by multiplex PCR. Extracted genomic DNA from each cell subset was spread evenly across all wells of several immunoSEQ 96-well plates, with each plate serving as a replicate. For sorted subsets, each replicate PCR was loaded with roughly 0.2 ug genomic DNA, equivalent to roughly 30,000 T cell genomes. Purified libraries were measured with a Qubit 3.0 fluorometer, size-checked on a Bioanalyzer 2100, and measured again with the KAPA Library Quantification kit. A separate single-read 150-cycle Illumina NextSeq 550 flow cell was used to sequence each immunoSEQ 96-well plate. In the paper's pipeline: Because the immunoSEQ output included only junctional sequences and no quality scores, the filtering could not be the same as the filtering used for full-length reads. Sequences were annotated with PyIR, a Python wrapper for IgBLAST v1.9, using IMGT germline references to assign V/J genes and CDR3. Any read was removed if the V/J assignment was weak (E-value above 1e-6), the CDR3 was missing, or the read contained stop codons, out-of-frame junctions, or ambiguous translated residues. V3J clonotypes were defined as sequences sharing an identical inferred V gene, J gene, and CDR3 amino acid sequence. Percentage overlap between repertoires was calculated by dividing the number of shared unique clonotypes by the size of the smaller repertoire. RTK rarefaction, the Chao1 estimator, and Recon v2.1 estimates of unobserved clonotypes were used to assess repertoire richness. Generation probabilities for all TCRbeta clonotypes obtained by the gDNA method from a handful of donors were computed using OLGA. TCRdb holds this immuneACCESS table with in-frame rearrangements only. Some clones are missing; in checked studies, unresolved V genes explain under half, and the rest has no known cause. For V, J and clone size, that table is used; D and trimming come from the DNA. Recorded for this sample are around 2.3 million clones; approximately 94% of them occurred a single time. The ten most abundant clones make up roughly 0.13% of the sample.

CDR1 SNHLY and CDR2 FYNNEI were looked up in the germline V gene. There are 15 amino acids in the CDR3, from cysteine to phenylalanine inclusive. Only the CDR3 DNA is retained, 45 bases long and in frame from the first base. Trimming accounts for 4 bases at V and 1 base at J, while the number of junction bases matched to no gene is 6. Input material: naive CD4+ T cells sorted from blood. This specimen's cell subset or site label, interpreted: CD45RA+ positively selected. Recombination connected TRBV2 to TRBJ2-7; TRBD1 lines up with 8 middle nucleotides. The clonotype comes from a man between 18 and 29 years old in good health. The nucleotides are TGTGCCAGCAGTGGGGGTACAGGGGGGTCCTACGAGCAGTACTTC. Its translation reads: CASSGGTGGSYEQYF. Where the CDR3 stops, the reference TRBV2 and TRBJ2-7 genes take over; the full variable domain is EPEVTQTPSHQVTQMGQEVILRCVPISNHLYFYWYRQILGQKVEFLVSFYNNEISEKSEIFDDQFSVERPDGSNFTLKIRSTKLEDSAMYFCASSGGTGGSYEQYFGPGTRLTVT.